This TCR beta chain was recorded in a study of cytomegalovirus exposure and HLA in healthy donors. General observations from the study: A later analysis found first-cohort TCR clusters tended to co-occur in the approximately 110 validation repertoires. As confirmed in vitro, three CMV-associated chains were specific for CMV antigens. Among TCR beta chains, those listed as cytomegalovirus-associated numbered some 170. Reports showed the classifier diagnosing cytomegalovirus status with high specificity and sensitivity.

The data were produced by immunoSEQ multiplex PCR, yet TCRdb's version contains in-frame clones alone and is incomplete. This sample has some 80,000 clones; less than 96% occur once, and the top ten carry about 1.5%. A note on this clone: Its specificity is not known.

The CDR3 runs 15 residues. The germline CDR1 and CDR2 sequences are MNHEY and SMNVEV (reference sequence). Trimming pared 1 base from V and 1 base from J, leaving 9 bases between. The TCR was taken from a young man in good health and CMV-seropositive. Sequencing was carried out using PBMCs. The chain uses TRBV27 and TRBJ2-3; D perhaps matches TRBD2 (6 bases). CDR3 bases: TGTGCCAGCAGTTTATTTAGGGAGGGCACAGATACGCAGTATTTT. Protein: CASSLFREGTDTQYF.